These 24 T cell receptor beta chains originate from one sample sequenced in a study of T cells in localized non-small cell lung cancer. Only in-frame clones appear in the TCRdb table, and some are missing; sequencing was by immunoSEQ multiplex PCR. The table records some 50,000 clones, more than 85% of them present only once. Specimen: PBMCs, collected before any cancer treatment. The receptors here all came from a female donor with stage II lung adenocarcinoma.

The V gene is TRBV30, the J gene TRBJ2-5; TRBD2 aligns across 9 bases. This CDR3 has 16 amino acids. Unmatched junction bases numbered 9, after V lost 2 bases and J lost 2 bases. CDR1 is GTSNPN, CDR2 SVGIG, per germline (reference sequence). CDR3: CAWSQGLAGRQETQYF. Here the CDR3 DNA reads TGTGCCTGGAGTCAGGGTCTAGCGGGGAGGCAAGAGACCCAGTACTTC.

This clone has more than one count but fewer than ten. CDR3: CASSYNPYNSPLHF. The CDR3 DNA reads as TGTGCCAGCAGTTACAATCCTTATAATTCACCCCTCCACTTT. V gene TRBV6-5 combines with J gene TRBJ1-6; D uncertain. Trimming pared 2 bases from V and 4 bases from J, leaving 6 bases between. The CDR3 consists of 14 residues. The germline CDR1 and CDR2 sequences are MNHEY and SVGAGI.

The CDR3 DNA is TGCGCCAGCAGCCGAGCAGGGGTGCCGGAGGGAGACAATGAGCAGTTCTTC. Residues: CASSRAGVPEGDNEQFF. This chain uses TRBV4-1 with TRBJ2-1, with D possibly called TRBD1 or TRBD2 (6 bases each). This CDR3 is 17 amino acids long. CDR1 is MGHRA, CDR2 YSYEKL, per germline. V was shortened by 4 bases and J by 5 bases, with 21 bases between the two germline ends.

This clone occurred once. The CDR3 DNA follows: TGTGCCATCACCCCCGCCCCCCAGGGGGCTAGAGGCAACACTGAAGCTTTCTTT. This codes for CAITPAPQGARGNTEAFF. The chain uses TRBV10-3 and TRBJ1-1; TRBD1 agrees at 8 bases. CDR1 and CDR2 (germline): ENHRY, SYGVKD. Losses at the gene ends were 7 bases for V and 2 bases for J; bases not matched to a gene: 18. CDR3 length: 18 residues.

The chain has TRBV5-4 and TRBJ2-7, with a tentative D call TRBD1 (5 bases). V was shortened by 1 base and J by 4 bases, with 6 bases between the two germline ends. The CDR3 runs 12 residues. Germline lookup yields CDR1 SGHNT and CDR2 YYREEE (reference sequence). CDR3 protein: CASSLKGYEQYF. The CDR3 DNA follows: TGTGCCAGCAGCTTGAAGGGGTACGAGCAGTACTTC.

V and J are TRBV2 and TRBJ1-5; 7 bases align to TRBD1. Unmatched junction bases numbered 12, after V lost 11 bases and J lost 2 bases. CDR3 length equals 15 residues. Germline CDR1 and CDR2: SNHLY and FYNNEI. DNA of the CDR3: TGTGCCTGCAAGTCTAACAGGGGTGGCAATCAGCCCCAGCATTTT. It specifies CACKSNRGGNQPQHF.

The V call is TRBV5-6, the J call TRBJ2-4; D gene ambiguous. V lost 1 base and J lost 1, with 6 bases in between. Germline V gives CDR1 SGHDT, CDR2 YYEEEE. The CDR3 totals 14 residues. Here the CDR3 reads CASSLWHAKNIQYF. The CDR3 DNA reads as TGTGCCAGCAGCTTGTGGCACGCCAAAAACATTCAGTACTTC.

This clone has a single count. This chain uses TRBV4-1 with TRBJ2-1; D perhaps matches TRBD2 (7 bases). Trimming shortened V by 4 bases and J by 9 bases, and 22 bases separated the two germline ends. CDR1 is MGHRA, CDR2 YSYEKL, per germline. There are 16 residues in the CDR3. In DNA form, the CDR3 reads TGCGCCAGCAGCCTCCCCGGAGGGGGGGCTCTAAGTGAGCAGTTCTTC. This sequence encodes CASSLPGGGALSEQFF.

In DNA form, the CDR3 reads TGTGCCAGCAGGTACAGGGTGGGCACTGAAGCTTTCTTT. It specifies CASRYRVGTEAFF. The V call is TRBV2, the J call TRBJ1-1; tentative D call: TRBD1 (6 bases). Deletions cut 6 bases from V and 4 bases from J, with 12 bases between. Germline loops: CDR1 SNHLY, CDR2 FYNNEI. The CDR3 has 13 amino acids.

In its sample, this clone was seen once. The chain uses TRBV10-3 and TRBJ1-1; 10 bases agree with TRBD1. Germline trimming cut 7 bases from V and 6 bases from J; bases unmatched to any gene: 14. From germline, CDR1 is ENHRY and CDR2 SYGVKD. The CDR3 extends over 16 amino acids. CDR3 sequence: CAINSVPTGGDAEAFF. For the CDR3, the DNA is TGTGCCATCAATTCAGTCCCGACAGGGGGCGATGCTGAAGCTTTCTTT.

The chain is built from TRBV4-2 and TRBJ2-1; 10 nucleotides match TRBD2. V lost 4 bases, J lost 3 bases, and 18 bases stayed unmatched. Looked up from germline, CDR1 is LGHNA and CDR2 is YNFKEQ. The CDR3 covers 20 residues. The CDR3 loop reads CASSRGRASGGASHYNEQFF. For the CDR3, the DNA is TGTGCCAGCAGCCGTGGTAGGGCTAGCGGGGGAGCTAGCCACTACAATGAGCAGTTCTTC.

The V call is TRBV5-6, the J call TRBJ1-2, with D perhaps TRBD1 (6 bases). Looked up from germline, CDR1 is SGHDT and CDR2 is YYEEEE. V lost 0 bases and J 8 bases, leaving 11 bases between the germline ends. There are 13 residues in the CDR3. The CDR3 sequence: CASSLGQAGGYTF. The CDR3 DNA follows: TGTGCCAGCAGCTTGGGACAGGCGGGGGGCTACACCTTC.

The chain joins TRBV2 to TRBJ1-4, with D possibly TRBD1 on 6 matching bases. V was pared by 6 bases and J by 3 bases, with 14 bases between. Germline CDR1 reads SNHLY; CDR2 reads FYNNEI. The CDR3 is 15 amino acids. CDR3 nucleotide sequence: TGTGCCAGCAGACCCATACAGGGCCCTAATGAAAAACTGTTTTTT. This encodes CASRPIQGPNEKLFF.

In regard to this clone: Other DNA sequences within the sample encode an identical CDR3. J is TRBJ2-7 and V is TRBV5-1; TRBD2 matches at 9 bases. The CDR3 runs 15 residues. The V segment lost 5 bases and the J segment 0 bases; nucleotides outside the gene matches: 6. Looked up from germline, CDR1 is SGHRS and CDR2 is YFSETQ. CDR3 nucleotides: TGCGCCAGCAGGCTTAGCGGGGGTAGCTCCTACGAGCAGTACTTC. Encoded protein: CASRLSGGSSYEQYF.

CDR3 loop: CASSPRTVNTEAFF. As DNA, the CDR3 is TGTGCCAGCAGCCCGCGGACGGTGAACACTGAAGCTTTCTTT. V and J are TRBV7-2 and TRBJ1-1; no firm D call. Germline values: CDR1 SGHTA, CDR2 FQGNSA. CDR3 length: 14 amino acids. V was shortened by 5 bases and J by 0 bases, with 10 bases between the two germline ends.

A single count supports this clone. V usage is TRBV25-1 and J usage is TRBJ1-2; TRBD1 matches at 8 bases. The CDR3 totals 15 residues. CDR1 and CDR2 (germline): MGHDK, SYGVNS. The junction had 7 bases not matched to a gene; V was cut back by 4 bases and J by 3 bases. The CDR3 reads CASSADRGGDYGYTF. The CDR3, as DNA: TGTGCCAGCAGTGCAGACAGGGGTGGGGACTATGGCTACACCTTC.

The V and J genes are TRBV18 and TRBJ1-1; D is possibly TRBD1 (5 bases). The length of the CDR3 is 18 residues. Germline V gene data show CDR1 as KGHSH and CDR2 as LQKENI. Trimming left V 6 bases short and J 1 base short, with 24 bases between. CDR3 loop: CASSPRAPDGSTNTEAFF. Here the CDR3 DNA reads TGTGCCAGCTCCCCCAGGGCCCCAGACGGTTCGACGAACACTGAAGCTTTCTTT.

Only a few counts were recorded for this clone. The V call is TRBV19, the J call TRBJ1-5; D unclear. This CDR3 region has 12 residues. Trimming took off 1 base at V and 7 bases at J, with 5 bases between the two ends. Germline assignment: CDR1 LNHDA and CDR2 SQIVND (reference sequence). The CDR3 protein is CASSIGVQPQHF. Written as DNA, the CDR3 is TGTGCCAGTAGTATAGGGGTCCAGCCCCAGCATTTT.

J is TRBJ1-1 and V is TRBV5-5; D not certain. The V gene's germline CDR1 is SGHKS and CDR2 YYEKEE (reference sequence). CDR3 size: 17 residues. Trimming shortened V by 1 base and J by 0 bases, and 16 bases separated the two germline ends. The CDR3 here is CASSLILQEKMNTEAFF. In DNA, the CDR3 is TGTGCCAGCAGCTTGATCCTGCAGGAAAAGATGAACACTGAAGCTTTCTTT.

CDR3 amino acids: CASSLKRRAAATGYGYTF. In DNA form, the CDR3 reads TGTGCCAGCAGCTTGAAGCGCCGCGCGGCAGCTACGGGCTATGGCTACACCTTC. The gene calls are TRBV5-6 and TRBJ1-2; D unclear. The CDR3 is 18 residues long. Germline loops: CDR1 SGHDT, CDR2 YYEEEE. V lost 1 base to trimming and J lost 4 bases, with 23 bases between them. The complete variable domain, with remaining parts taken from reference TRBV5-6 and TRBJ1-2, reads DAGVTQSPTHLIKTRGQQVTLRCSPKSGHDTVSWYQQALGQGPQFIFQYYEEEERQRGNFPDRFSGHQFPNYSSELNVNALLLGDSALYLCASSLKRRAAATGYGYTFGSGTRLTVV.

This chain uses TRBV28 with TRBJ1-6, with 9 positions matching TRBD1. The CDR3 has 17 residues. Germline CDR1 reads MDHEN; CDR2 reads SYDVKM. J lost 7 bases, V lost 7 bases, and 14 bases had no gene match. CDR3 nucleotides: TGTGCCAGCACCCCCTCGGGGGGGACAGGGCAAAATTCACCCCTCCACTTT. Amino acid sequence: CASTPSGGTGQNSPLHF.

The chain links TRBV5-1 to TRBJ1-1, with 9 bases aligning to TRBD1. CDR1 is SGHRS, CDR2 YFSETQ, per germline. The CDR3 is 15 residues long. Trimming took 4 bases from V and 2 from J; bases not matched to a gene: 6. CDR3 DNA sequence: TGCGCCAGCAGCGTCCAGACAGGGGGTAACACTGAAGCTTTCTTT. This codes for CASSVQTGGNTEAFF.

V usage is TRBV6-5 and J usage is TRBJ1-2; D gene ambiguous. Germline V gene data show CDR1 as MNHEY and CDR2 as SVGAGI. Deletions cut 2 bases from V and 0 bases from J, with 10 bases between. This CDR3 has 15 residues. This chain's CDR3 is CASSYEGRTNYGYTF. In nucleotides, the CDR3 is TGTGCCAGCAGTTACGAGGGCAGAACTAACTATGGCTACACCTTC.

The chain links TRBV19 to TRBJ1-1; unclear D gene. The CDR3 sequence is 15 residues long. The V and J ends lost 1 base and 0 bases respectively, with 9 bases between them. Germline assignment: CDR1 LNHDA and CDR2 SQIVND (reference sequence). In DNA form, the CDR3 reads TGTGCCAGTAGTATAGGCGAGAACATGAACACTGAAGCTTTCTTT. As protein: CASSIGENMNTEAFF.